The 18 T cell receptor beta chains reported below all come from one sample, sequenced in a study of CD8 T cells in ankylosing spondylitis. TCRdb recomputed calls from the 5' RACE reads with MiXCR, one row per CDR3 protein. The sample shows 300,000 to 350,000 distinct CDR3 sequences, around 10% of them seen only once. Sequenced material: blood, either unsorted or a sorted T cell fraction (not recorded which). The receptors here all came from a female donor with ankylosing spondylitis or in good health (not recorded which).

In this sample, this clonotype turned up many times. The chain couples TRBV10-2 to TRBJ2-5; no clear D gene. This CDR3 region has 14 residues. V was trimmed by 3 bases and J by 7 bases, leaving 15 bases between them. Per germline, CDR1 WSHSY and CDR2 SAAADI. The CDR3 bases are TGCGCCAGCAGTGAATTCCCCAGAAAGGGGACCCAGTACTTC. Translating it yields CASSEFPRKGTQYF.

This clonotype has at least ten counts. The chain links TRBV20-1 to TRBJ2-5; tentative D call: TRBD2 (6 bases). The V and J ends lost 3 bases and 6 bases respectively, with 14 bases between them. CDR1 and CDR2 from the germline V gene are DFQATT and SNEGSKA (reference sequence). This CDR3 comprises 13 residues. Written as DNA, the CDR3 is TGCAGTGCTAGGGGGGGAGGAGGAAAGACCCAGTACTTC. Its translation is CSARGGGGKTQYF.

Remarks on this clonotype: With a much larger clone just one base away, this may be a read error. As the CDR3 is not closed by the conserved phenylalanine or tryptophan, this likely results from a read error. The genes are TRBV7-9 and TRBJ2-3; TRBD2 agrees at 7 bases. V dropped 5 bases and J dropped 2; count of bases not matched to a gene: 7. The germline V gene has CDR1 SEHNR and CDR2 FQNEAQ (reference sequence). This CDR3 contains 15 residues. CDR3 amino acids: CASSQPGTTTDTQYY. In nucleotides, the CDR3 is TGTGCCAGCAGCCAACCCGGGACTACCACAGATACGCAGTATTAT.

The rearrangement uses TRBV28 and TRBJ1-5; a weak D match, TRBD1 (5 bases). From germline, CDR1 is MDHEN and CDR2 SYDVKM. The CDR3 has 15 amino acids. The V gene lost 10 bases and the J gene lost 3 bases, with 19 bases spanning the gap. CDR3 protein: CATLFRVSLNQPQHF. The DNA for the CDR3 is TGTGCCACCCTTTTCAGGGTATCGCTCAATCAGCCCCAGCATTTT. Drawing the rest from reference TRBV28 and TRBJ1-5, the complete variable domain is DVKVTQSSRYLVKRTGEKVFLECVQDMDHENMFWYRQDPGLGLRLIYFSYDVKMKEKGDIPEGYSVSREKKERFSLILESASTNQTSMYLCATLFRVSLNQPQHFGDGTRLSIL.

This clonotype has a count of ten or more. The chain couples TRBV4-2 to TRBJ1-1; TRBD1 might be the D (5 bases). Germline CDR1 is LGHNA and CDR2 is YNFKEQ. V shed 4 bases and J shed 2 bases, with 11 bases lying between them. The CDR3 runs to 14 residues. In nucleotides, the CDR3 is TGTGCCAGCAGCCTGAGGAGGGGAAACACTGAAGCTTTCTTT. Its translation: CASSLRRGNTEAFF.

This clonotype occurred many times. The J gene is TRBJ2-1, the V gene TRBV20-1, with D possibly being TRBD2 (6 bases). The V end lost 6 bases, the J end lost 0 bases, and 15 bases lay between the germline ends. The V gene's germline CDR1 is DFQATT and CDR2 SNEGSKA (reference sequence). The CDR3 totals 15 residues. This CDR3 is CSAPRGVSSYNEQFF. CDR3 DNA: TGCAGTGCCCCCCGCGGGGTAAGCTCCTACAATGAGCAGTTCTTC.

As regards this clonotype: This may be a read error: a much more frequent sequence differs by one nucleotide. The chain has TRBV15 and TRBJ2-1; D remains ambiguous. Germline-derived CDR1 and CDR2 are LNHNV and YYDKDF (reference sequence). The CDR3 contains 13 residues. CDR3 sequence (DNA): TGTGCCACCAGCAGAGATTTCGTGAATGAGCTGTTCTTC. Protein sequence: CATSRDFVNELFF.

The rearrangement links TRBV5-1 to TRBJ1-2; D perhaps matches TRBD1 (6 bases). V was trimmed by 4 bases and J by 8 bases, leaving 21 bases between them. The CDR3 consists of 15 residues. Per the germline V gene, CDR1 is SGHRS and CDR2 is YFSETQ. CDR3 residues: CASSANSGALGGYTF. The CDR3 nucleotides are TGCGCCAGCAGCGCTAACTCAGGGGCCTTAGGGGGCTACACCTTC.

The sample holds many counts of this clonotype. This rearrangement joins TRBV10-3 to TRBJ2-2; D perhaps matches TRBD1 (5 bases). V dropped 3 bases and J dropped 5 bases, with 10 bases sitting between them. The length of the CDR3 is 14 residues. Germline CDR1 ENHRY, CDR2 SYGVKD. CDR3: CAISDRPGTGELFF. Written as DNA, the CDR3 is TGTGCCATCAGTGACAGGCCAGGGACCGGGGAGCTGTTTTTT.

CDR3 nucleotide sequence: TGCAGTGCTATGCCGGGGGGACCGAGGACCCAGTACTTC. It codes for CSAMPGGPRTQYF. The chain is built from TRBV20-1 and TRBJ2-5; 7 positions match TRBD2. V was pared by 4 bases and J by 7 bases, with 9 bases of the junction left unmatched. The CDR3 runs 13 residues. Germline V lookup: CDR1 DFQATT, CDR2 SNEGSKA (reference sequence).

This clonotype appeared many times. CDR3 sequence: CSVGQGKETQYF. The CDR3, as DNA: TGCAGTGTGGGACAGGGAAAAGAGACCCAGTACTTC. V is TRBV20-1 and J is TRBJ2-5; 9 nucleotides line up with TRBD1. J gave up 3 bases and V 7 bases, and 3 bases lay outside the gene matches. This CDR3 is 12 amino acids long. The germline V gene encodes CDR1 DFQATT and CDR2 SNEGSKA (reference sequence).

This clonotype appeared a few times. V is TRBV29-1 and J is TRBJ2-1; TRBD2 matches at 10 bases. The CDR3 contains 15 residues. Germline CDR1 and CDR2: SQVTM and ANQGSEA. Unmatched junction bases numbered 9, after V lost 5 bases and J lost 5 bases. CDR3 region: CSVMISGRPHNEQFF. The CDR3 coding sequence is TGCAGCGTTATGATTAGCGGGAGGCCCCACAATGAGCAGTTCTTC.

A note on this clonotype: With a much larger clone just one base away, this may be a read error. The CDR3 end shows no conserved phenylalanine or tryptophan, and so a read error is likely. The genes are TRBV4-1 and TRBJ2-1, with D uncertain. The CDR3 runs to 16 residues. Trimming removed 0 bases from V and 0 bases from J, with 9 bases in between. Per the germline V gene, CDR1 is MGHRA and CDR2 is YSYEKL. This CDR3 reads CASSQDPPTSYNEQFL. The CDR3 DNA reads TGCGCCAGCAGCCAAGATCCCCCGACCTCCTACAATGAGCAGTTCTTG.

In its sample, this clonotype was seen many times. The CDR3 DNA sequence: TGTGCCACCTCAAGCGGGGCAGGGGGAAGCACAGATACGCAGTATTTT. This codes for CATSSGAGGSTDTQYF. The chain has TRBV10-3 and TRBJ2-3; D is tentatively TRBD1 or TRBD2 (7 bases each). The germline V and J ends were trimmed by 10 bases and 0 bases, with 20 bases remaining between them. CDR3 length equals 16 residues. The germline V gene encodes CDR1 ENHRY and CDR2 SYGVKD.

There are a few counts of this clonotype. The chain combines TRBV5-1 with TRBJ1-1; the D is unclear. CDR1 is SGHRS and CDR2 is YFSETQ in the germline V gene. The CDR3 contains 14 residues. V was trimmed by 1 base and J by 2 bases, leaving 9 bases between them. The CDR3 sequence: CASSLSAVNTEAFF. Written as DNA, the CDR3 is TGCGCCAGCAGCTTGAGCGCCGTTAACACTGAAGCTTTCTTT.

The V gene is TRBV6-2 or TRBV6-3, the J gene TRBJ1-1; weak D call: TRBD1 (6 bases). CDR1 is MNHEY, CDR2 SVGEGT, per germline. V lost 5 bases, J lost 7 bases, and 17 bases lay in between. The CDR3 has 14 amino acids. CDR3 sequence (DNA): TGTGCCAGCAGTGACCTTCAGGGGTTTATTGAAGCTTTCTTT. It codes for CASSDLQGFIEAFF.

The rearrangement joins TRBV5-1 to TRBJ2-1; D not resolved. The length of the CDR3 is 15 residues. The V end lost 2 bases, the J end lost 0 bases, and 9 bases lay between the germline ends. The V gene's germline CDR1 is SGHRS and CDR2 YFSETQ. The CDR3 sequence: CASSFNAGSYNEQFF. The DNA of the CDR3 is TGCGCCAGCAGCTTCAACGCAGGCTCCTACAATGAGCAGTTCTTC.

The chain combines TRBV20-1 with TRBJ2-7, with 9 bases aligning to TRBD1. V was clipped by 1 base and J by 2 bases; unmatched bases: 9. CDR3 length: 16 residues. Germline V gene sequence: CDR1 DFQATT, CDR2 SNEGSKA (reference sequence). The CDR3 DNA reads TGCAGTGCTAGAGGTACACCGGGACAGGGTACCTACGAGCAGTACTTC. This sequence encodes CSARGTPGQGTYEQYF.